The 28 T cell receptor beta chains below come from one sample, sequenced in a study of blood T cell repertoires in COVID-19. The repertoire was sequenced with immunoSEQ multiplex PCR; TCRdb's copy has only in-frame clones and lacks some. Counted here are approximately 490,000 clones, less than 90% occurring once; the ten biggest clones make up around 7.9%. The sequencing input was PBMCs or T cells enriched from blood (not recorded which). The source of these receptors is a woman aged 55 to 70 who had recovered from COVID-19.

The chain has TRBV5-1 and TRBJ2-3; possibly TRBD2 for D (5 bases). The germline V gene has CDR1 SGHRS and CDR2 YFSETQ. The CDR3 totals 15 residues. Between the trimmed V and J ends, which lost 0 bases and 4 bases, there was a span of 12 bases. CDR3: CASSLGSGVADTQYF. DNA of the CDR3: TGCGCCAGCAGCTTGGGGTCCGGGGTGGCAGATACGCAGTATTTT.

The V call is TRBV3-1 (or the pseudogene TRBV3-2), the J call TRBJ2-2; no firm D call. Germline V CDR1 and CDR2: LGHDT, YNNKEL (reference sequence). The CDR3 consists of 14 residues. Deletions cut 1 base from V and 6 bases from J, with 9 bases between. DNA of the CDR3: TGTGCCAGCAGCCAAGGTATTAATTCCGGGGAGCTGTTTTTT. As protein: CASSQGINSGELFF.

The chain uses TRBV4-1 and TRBJ2-5; possibly TRBD2 for D (7 bases). CDR3 length: 18 amino acids. Per germline, CDR1 MGHRA and CDR2 YSYEKL. Trimming left V 1 base short and J 0 bases short, with 18 bases between. The CDR3 is CASSQVSRGRDYQETQYF. DNA of the CDR3: TGCGCCAGCAGCCAAGTCTCGAGGGGGAGGGACTACCAAGAGACCCAGTACTTC.

On this clone: One end of the junction fails to match germline, which may point to a read error. This sequence joins TRBV7-7 and TRBJ2-7; TRBD1 aligns across 7 bases. This CDR3 has 19 amino acids. Germline loops: CDR1 SSHAT, CDR2 FNYEAQ (reference sequence). The DNA for the CDR3 is TGTGCTAGCAGCTTAGAACGTAGCGTTGACAGGGCATACTCCTACGAGCAGTACTTC. Amino acids: CASSLERSVDRAYSYEQYF.

The CDR3 reads CASSIGTGSPDTQYF. In nucleotides, the CDR3 is TGTGCCAGTAGTATTGGGACAGGGTCGCCAGATACGCAGTATTTT. This chain links TRBV19 with TRBJ2-3; 9 bases align to TRBD1. The CDR3 has 15 amino acids. Germline CDR1 reads LNHDA; CDR2 reads SQIVND (reference sequence). The J segment lost 4 bases and the V segment lost 3 bases, leaving 5 bases of the junction unmatched.

V usage is TRBV5-1 and J usage is TRBJ2-3, with TRBD1 as a possible D gene (5 bases). CDR3 length: 14 amino acids. V was cut by 0 bases and J by 2 bases, with 7 bases left in between. Germline CDR1 is SGHRS and CDR2 is YFSETQ. The CDR3 sequence is CASSLGTNTDTQYF. DNA of the CDR3: TGCGCCAGCAGCTTGGGGACAAACACAGATACGCAGTATTTT.

V is TRBV9 and J is TRBJ2-3, with 8 positions matching TRBD1. The germline CDR1 and CDR2 sequences are SGDLS and YYNGEE. The CDR3 covers 15 residues. J lost 2 bases, V lost 0 bases, and 2 bases had no gene match. CDR3 DNA sequence: TGTGCCAGCAGCGTAGTACAGGGGGACACAGATACGCAGTATTTT. As protein: CASSVVQGDTDTQYF.

This chain uses TRBV6-4 with TRBJ2-1; weak D call: TRBD1 (5 bases). There are 15 residues in the CDR3. The V gene lost 10 bases and the J gene lost 4 bases, with 20 bases spanning the gap. CDR1 MRHNA and CDR2 SNTAGT come from the germline V gene. The CDR3, as DNA: TGTGCCACTGCCTTGGGGCCAGAGCCTTACAATGAGCAGTTCTTC. Translating it yields CATALGPEPYNEQFF.

The chain carries TRBV5-1 and TRBJ1-2; 10 positions agree with TRBD1. This CDR3 is built from 15 residues. After removal of 0 bases from V and 8 bases from J, the junction contained 7 bases not matched to a gene. Germline V gives CDR1 SGHRS, CDR2 YFSETQ. CDR3 in DNA: TGCGCCAGCAGCTTGGTGGGACAGGGGAGTGGGGGCTACACCTTC. Its translation: CASSLVGQGSGGYTF.

The rearrangement links TRBV24-1 to TRBJ2-5, with TRBD2 matching 7 bases. Trimming cost V 5 bases and J 4 bases; bases outside gene matches: 3. Per germline, CDR1 KGHDR and CDR2 SFDVKD. The CDR3 has 13 residues. The CDR3 sequence is CATSAPGGETQYF. DNA for the CDR3: TGTGCCACCAGTGCCCCGGGGGGAGAGACCCAGTACTTC.

The J gene is TRBJ1-2, the V gene TRBV12-3 or TRBV12-4, with D unclear. The CDR3 loop spans 13 amino acids. The germline V and J ends were trimmed by 2 bases and 8 bases, with 12 bases remaining between them. The CDR3 DNA is TGTGCCAGCAGTTTAAGCACCTTGTGGGGCTACACCTTC. It encodes CASSLSTLWGYTF.

The CDR3 sequence is CAISITGEDGYTF. The CDR3 DNA follows: TGTGCCATCAGCATAACAGGGGAGGATGGCTACACCTTC. The chain recombines TRBV10-3 with TRBJ1-2; TRBD1 agrees at 7 bases. CDR3 length: 13 residues. CDR1 is ENHRY and CDR2 is SYGVKD in the germline V gene. V lost 6 bases to trimming and J lost 6 bases; unmatched junction nucleotides: 7.

The chain joins TRBV4-1 to TRBJ2-1; a possible D gene is TRBD1 (6 bases). This CDR3 has 14 residues. V was pared by 1 base and J by 9 bases, with 13 bases between. The germline V gene encodes CDR1 MGHRA and CDR2 YSYEKL. The CDR3 spells CASSQVSGASEQFF. In nucleotides, the CDR3 is TGCGCCAGCAGCCAAGTTTCAGGGGCGTCTGAGCAGTTCTTC.

This clone was detected once. The J gene is TRBJ2-2, the V gene TRBV11-2, with 8 bases matching TRBD2. The ends lost 4 bases at V and 4 bases at J; junction bases unmatched: 14. CDR3 size: 18 residues. CDR1 is SGHAT, CDR2 FQNNGV, per germline. CDR3 region: CASSSTGLAGRGTGELFF. CDR3 sequence (DNA): TGTGCCAGCAGCTCCACCGGGCTAGCGGGTAGGGGCACCGGGGAGCTGTTTTTT.

The chain couples TRBV20-1 to TRBJ1-1; D is undetermined. From germline, CDR1 is DFQATT and CDR2 SNEGSKA (reference sequence). The V gene lost 3 bases and the J gene lost 5 bases, with 10 bases spanning the gap. The CDR3 is 12 residues long. CDR3 residues: CSASNRETEAFF. The CDR3, as DNA: TGCAGTGCTAGTAATCGGGAGACTGAAGCTTTCTTT.

This clone was seen only once. One junction end does not reproduce the germline sequence, and a read error may be involved. The chain couples TRBV7-7 to TRBJ2-2, with D possibly being TRBD1 (6 bases). Germline CDR1 is SSHAT and CDR2 is FNYEAQ (reference sequence). The length of the CDR3 is 15 residues. The DNA of the CDR3 is TGTGCTAGCAGCCCCGGACAGTTGGGGACCGGGGAGCTGTTTTTT. Its translation is CASSPGQLGTGELFF.

The chain recombines TRBV10-1 with TRBJ2-7; a possible D gene is TRBD1 (6 bases). CDR1 is WNHNN and CDR2 is SYGVQD in the germline V gene (reference sequence). The V and J ends lost 0 bases and 6 bases respectively, with 18 bases between them. The CDR3 is 16 residues long. The CDR3: CASSESTRGTRGEQYF. CDR3 DNA: TGCGCCAGCAGTGAGTCGACTCGGGGCACCAGGGGCGAGCAGTACTTC.

The J gene is TRBJ2-2, the V gene TRBV24-1; D is possibly TRBD1 (5 bases). CDR1 and CDR2 (germline): KGHDR, SFDVKD. CDR3 length equals 14 residues. The V and J ends lost 4 bases and 0 bases respectively, with 5 bases between them. In nucleotides, the CDR3 is TGTGCCACCAGTGACAGGGCGAACACCGGGGAGCTGTTTTTT. The encoded protein is CATSDRANTGELFF.

The chain combines TRBV5-1 with TRBJ2-1; possibly TRBD2 for D (6 bases). Trimming pared 0 bases from V and 3 bases from J, leaving 10 bases between. Germline V gene lookup returns CDR1 SGHRS and CDR2 YFSETQ. The CDR3 is 15 amino acids. As DNA, the CDR3 is TGCGCCAGCAGCTTGGTTGGGGACTTCTACAATGAGCAGTTCTTC. This sequence encodes CASSLVGDFYNEQFF.

The CDR3 sequence: CASSFGTSPGVDTQYF. DNA for the CDR3: TGTGCCAGCAGCTTCGGAACTAGCCCGGGGGTAGATACGCAGTATTTT. The chain is built from TRBV7-2 and TRBJ2-3; D is perhaps TRBD2 (6 bases). CDR3 length equals 16 residues. V was trimmed by 3 bases and J by 5 bases, leaving 18 bases between them. Germline CDR1 is SGHTA and CDR2 is FQGNSA. The full variable domain, with the rest looked up from reference TRBV7-2 and TRBJ2-3, is GAGVSQSPSNKVTEKGKDVELRCDPISGHTALYWYRQSLGQGLEFLIYFQGNSAPDKSGLPSDRFSAERTGGSVSTLTIQRTQQEDSAVYLCASSFGTSPGVDTQYFGPGTRLTVL.

The genes are TRBV25-1 and TRBJ1-3, with D maybe TRBD1 (5 bases). Trimming shortened V by 6 bases and J by 3 bases, and 9 bases separated the two germline ends. CDR3 length equals 13 residues. Per germline, CDR1 MGHDK and CDR2 SYGVNS. CDR3 residues: CASRWGGGNTIYF. Here the CDR3 DNA reads TGTGCCAGCAGGTGGGGCGGTGGAAACACCATATATTTT.

The chain has TRBV7-2 and TRBJ1-2; no firm D call. This CDR3 has 14 residues. Germline values: CDR1 SGHTA, CDR2 FQGNSA. Trimming left V 1 base short and J 1 base short, with 7 bases between. The CDR3 nucleotides read TGTGCCAGCAGCTTAGGCGGCCTTAACTATGGCTACACCTTC. Its translation is CASSLGGLNYGYTF.

The J gene is TRBJ1-5, the V gene TRBV7-8; tentative D call: TRBD1 (6 bases). The germline V gene encodes CDR1 SGHVS and CDR2 FQNEAQ. V lost 2 bases, J lost 7 bases, and 21 bases lay in between. This CDR3 contains 17 residues. This CDR3 reads CASSLRGGRGLEQPQHF. CDR3 nucleotides: TGTGCCAGCAGCTTACGTGGTGGCAGGGGATTAGAACAGCCCCAGCATTTT.

The V and J genes are TRBV5-1 and TRBJ2-5; D uncertain. This CDR3 has 13 amino acids. V lost 0 bases and J 3 bases, leaving 6 bases between the germline ends. Germline CDR1 SGHRS, CDR2 YFSETQ. The CDR3 DNA sequence: TGCGCCAGCAGCTTGGAACTAAAAGAGACCCAGTACTTC. Translating it yields CASSLELKETQYF.

The rearrangement joins TRBV10-1 to TRBJ1-4; 10 nucleotides agree with TRBD1. Unmatched junction bases numbered 2, after V lost 3 bases and J lost 7 bases. The CDR3 covers 14 residues. The V gene's germline CDR1 is WNHNN and CDR2 SYGVQD (reference sequence). The CDR3 DNA follows: TGCGCCAGCAGTGACAGGACAGGGGGTGAAAAACTGTTTTTT. This codes for CASSDRTGGEKLFF.

This clone appeared once. V and J are TRBV5-1 and TRBJ1-2, with 10 bases lining up with TRBD1. In germline, CDR1 is SGHRS, CDR2 YFSETQ. Trimming cost V 4 bases and J 5 bases; bases outside gene matches: 8. The CDR3 totals 15 residues. CDR3 loop: CASSPGQGIWYGYTF. The CDR3 DNA reads as TGCGCCAGCAGCCCGGGACAGGGGATTTGGTATGGCTACACCTTC.

The chain is built from TRBV5-1 and TRBJ2-1, with TRBD2 matching 7 bases. The CDR3 loop spans 15 amino acids. V shed 4 bases, J shed 3 bases, and the junction held 7 bases outside the gene matches. Germline CDR1 SGHRS, CDR2 YFSETQ. CDR3 DNA sequence: TGCGCCAGCAGCACTAGAGCGGGGTTCTACAATGAGCAGTTCTTC. Amino acid sequence: CASSTRAGFYNEQFF.

The chain joins TRBV4-1 to TRBJ2-1; 13 nucleotides agree with TRBD2. This CDR3 has 16 amino acids. V shed 1 base and J 10 bases; nucleotides not matched to a gene: 7. The germline V gene has CDR1 MGHRA and CDR2 YSYEKL. Here the CDR3 reads CASSQATSGGGNEQFF. For the CDR3, the DNA is TGCGCCAGCAGCCAAGCCACTAGCGGGGGGGGGAACGAGCAGTTCTTC.